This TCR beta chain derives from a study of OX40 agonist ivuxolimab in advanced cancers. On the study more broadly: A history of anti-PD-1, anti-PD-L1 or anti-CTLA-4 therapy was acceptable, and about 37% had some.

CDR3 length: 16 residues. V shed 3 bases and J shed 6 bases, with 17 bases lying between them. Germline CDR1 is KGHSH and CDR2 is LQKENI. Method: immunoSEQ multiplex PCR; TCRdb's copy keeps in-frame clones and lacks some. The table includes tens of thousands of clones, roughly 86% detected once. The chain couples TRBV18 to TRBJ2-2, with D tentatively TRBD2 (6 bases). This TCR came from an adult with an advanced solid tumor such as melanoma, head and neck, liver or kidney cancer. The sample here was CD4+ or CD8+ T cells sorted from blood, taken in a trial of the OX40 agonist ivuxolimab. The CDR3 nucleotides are TGTGCCAGCTCACCTAAGACTAGGAGGGTCTCCGGGGAGCTGTTTTTT. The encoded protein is CASSPKTRRVSGELFF.